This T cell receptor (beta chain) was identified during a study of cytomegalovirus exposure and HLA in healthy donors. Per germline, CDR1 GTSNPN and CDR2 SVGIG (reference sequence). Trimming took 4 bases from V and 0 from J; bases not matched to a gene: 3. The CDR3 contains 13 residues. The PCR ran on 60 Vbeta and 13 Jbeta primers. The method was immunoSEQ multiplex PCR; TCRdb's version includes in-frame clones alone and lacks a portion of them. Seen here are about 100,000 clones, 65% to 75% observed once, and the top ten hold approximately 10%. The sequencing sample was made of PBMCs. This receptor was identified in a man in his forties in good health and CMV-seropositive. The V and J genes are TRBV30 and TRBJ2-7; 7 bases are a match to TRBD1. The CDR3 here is CAWIRDSSYEQYF. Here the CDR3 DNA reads TGTGCCTGGATCCGGGACAGCTCCTACGAGCAGTACTTC.